Listed here are 19 T cell receptor beta chains from one sample, sequenced in a study of blood T cell repertoires in COVID-19. Method: immunoSEQ multiplex PCR; TCRdb's copy keeps in-frame clones and lacks some. Of about 410,000 clones in the sample, about 88% were seen once. The specimen was peripheral blood. The receptor set was obtained from a woman aged 35 to 49 with COVID-19, enrolled during active disease.

The chain couples TRBV27 to TRBJ2-2; 9 nucleotides agree with TRBD2. There are 16 residues in the CDR3. CDR1 and CDR2 from the germline V gene are MNHEY and SMNVEV (reference sequence). Trimming took 3 bases from V and 9 from J; bases not matched to a gene: 11. DNA for the CDR3: TGTGCCAGCAGTTTGATGCCTAGCGGGAATAAAAGGGAGCTGTTTTTT. Its translation is CASSLMPSGNKRELFF.

The rearrangement joins TRBV4-2 to TRBJ1-6; TRBD1 matches at 7 bases. In germline, CDR1 is LGHNA, CDR2 YNFKEQ. This CDR3 comprises 15 residues. V shed 1 base, J shed 8 bases, and the junction held 5 bases outside the gene matches. The CDR3 DNA reads as TGTGCCAGCAGCCAAGCCGGGACAGCCCATTCACCCCTCCACTTT. Its translation: CASSQAGTAHSPLHF.

Here the CDR3 reads CASSGYSLPYEQYF. The CDR3 region has the DNA TGTGCCAGCAGCGGTTACAGCTTGCCCTACGAGCAGTACTTC. The chain carries TRBV7-2 and TRBJ2-7; D not certain. CDR1 is SGHTA, CDR2 FQGNSA, per germline. V lost 5 bases to trimming and J lost 2 bases, with 13 bases between them. The CDR3 runs to 14 residues.

This chain links TRBV5-4 with TRBJ1-2; 9 bases align to TRBD1. With 5 bases clipped from V and 5 bases from J, the junction kept 7 bases outside the gene matches. Germline V lookup: CDR1 SGHNT, CDR2 YYREEE (reference sequence). This CDR3 contains 14 residues. In DNA, the CDR3 is TGTGCCAGCAGACGGACAGGGGAGCAATATGGCTACACCTTC. Translating it yields CASRRTGEQYGYTF. The whole variable domain, remainder taken from reference TRBV5-4 and TRBJ1-2, is ETGVTQSPTHLIKTRGQQVTLRCSSQSGHNTVSWYQQALGQGPQFIFQYYREEENGRGNFPPRFSGLQFPNYSSELNVNALELDDSALYLCASRRTGEQYGYTFGSGTRLTVV.

V and J are TRBV11-2 and TRBJ1-6, with 9 bases that match TRBD1. Trimming took 4 bases from V and 4 from J; bases not matched to a gene: 8. This CDR3 contains 17 residues. Germline CDR1 SGHAT, CDR2 FQNNGV. DNA of the CDR3: TGTGCCAGCAGCTCGGACAGGGGCGCGGGTTATAATTCACCCCTCCACTTT. Its protein is CASSSDRGAGYNSPLHF. Looking up the rest from reference TRBV11-2 and TRBJ1-6 gives the full variable domain: EAGVAQSPRYKIIEKRQSVAFWCNPISGHATLYWYQQILGQGPKLLIQFQNNGVVDDSQLPKDRFSAERLKGVDSTLKIQPAKLEDSAVYLCASSSDRGAGYNSPLHFGNGTRLTVT.

V usage is TRBV28 and J usage is TRBJ2-3; 7 nucleotides line up with TRBD2. From germline, CDR1 is MDHEN and CDR2 SYDVKM. The V and J ends lost 2 bases and 3 bases, in that order; junction bases with no gene match: 5. The CDR3 extends over 15 amino acids. This chain's CDR3 is CASSLSGVRTDTQYF. In nucleotides, the CDR3 is TGTGCCAGCAGTTTAAGCGGGGTAAGGACAGATACGCAGTATTTT.

V is TRBV7-9 and J is TRBJ2-2; D not resolved. The CDR3 is made up of 13 amino acids. CDR1 and CDR2 from the germline V gene are SEHNR and FQNEAQ (reference sequence). V was trimmed by 2 bases and J by 4 bases, leaving 5 bases between them. The CDR3 DNA follows: TGTGCCAGCAGCTTATCGAGCACCGGGGAGCTGTTTTTT. It yields the protein CASSLSSTGELFF. Full variable domain (remainder filled in from reference TRBV7-9 and TRBJ2-2): DTGVSQNPRHKITKRGQNVTFRCDPISEHNRLYWYRQTLGQGPEFLTYFQNEAQLEKSRLLSDRFSAERPKGSFSTLEIQRTEQGDSAMYLCASSLSSTGELFFGEGSRLTVL.

V is TRBV10-3 and J is TRBJ1-4, with 7 bases fitting TRBD1. Germline V CDR1 and CDR2: ENHRY, SYGVKD. The CDR3 is made up of 14 amino acids. V lost 11 bases, J lost 6 bases, and 12 bases stayed unmatched. The CDR3 spells CAPPRDSYHEKLFF. CDR3 in DNA: TGTGCCCCCCCTCGGGACAGCTATCATGAAAAACTGTTTTTT.

The J gene is TRBJ2-7, the V gene TRBV4-2, with a weak D call TRBD1 (6 bases). The CDR3 covers 13 residues. Germline loops: CDR1 LGHNA, CDR2 YNFKEQ. V lost 2 bases, J lost 3 bases, and 8 bases lay in between. For the CDR3, the DNA is TGTGCCAGCAGCCAACCGGACAGCTACGAGCAGTACTTC. It specifies CASSQPDSYEQYF.

V and J are TRBV18 and TRBJ1-6, with 9 bases that match TRBD1. V was pared by 5 bases and J by 7 bases, with 9 bases of the junction left unmatched. The CDR3 runs to 16 residues. Germline CDR1 is KGHSH and CDR2 is LQKENI. As DNA, the CDR3 is TGTGCCAGCTCAATTTTCCGGGACAGGGTAAATTCACCCCTCCACTTT. It specifies CASSIFRDRVNSPLHF.

Comment on this clone: An end of the junction differs from the germline gene, which may be a read error. The chain uses TRBV7-2 and TRBJ1-1; TRBD1 matches 7 bases. The CDR3 totals 15 residues. CDR1 SGHTA and CDR2 FQGNSA come from the germline V gene. As DNA, the CDR3 is TGTGCCAGCAGCGTAGCGACAGGGTCCCACACTGAAGCTTTCTTT. Its protein is CASSVATGSHTEAFF.

The chain carries TRBV28 and TRBJ1-2; 8 nucleotides agree with TRBD1. Germline CDR1 and CDR2: MDHEN and SYDVKM. The CDR3 is 12 amino acids. The junction had 3 bases not matched to a gene; V was cut back by 8 bases and J by 4 bases. The DNA of the CDR3 is TGTGCCAGCTCACAGGGGGTCTATGGCTACACCTTC. Its protein product is CASSQGVYGYTF.

The chain's CDR3 is CASSRPGQGASYEQYF. The CDR3 DNA is TGCGCCAGCAGCCGTCCGGGACAGGGGGCTTCCTACGAGCAGTACTTC. The chain recombines TRBV4-1 with TRBJ2-7, with TRBD1 identical over 12 bases. CDR1 is MGHRA and CDR2 is YSYEKL in the germline V gene. The CDR3 totals 16 residues. V shed 4 bases and J 1 base; nucleotides not matched to a gene: 5.

This sequence joins TRBV5-5 and TRBJ1-5; TRBD1 matches at 9 bases. Germline assignment: CDR1 SGHKS and CDR2 YYEKEE (reference sequence). V shed 0 bases and J 11 bases; nucleotides not matched to a gene: 6. The CDR3 consists of 14 residues. DNA of the CDR3: TGTGCCAGCAGCTTGGATACAGGGGGCAAGACCCAGCATTTT. This sequence encodes CASSLDTGGKTQHF.

The gene calls are TRBV2 and TRBJ2-4, with D uncertain. Germline V gene data show CDR1 as SNHLY and CDR2 as FYNNEI. The V and J ends lost 2 bases and 7 bases respectively, with 3 bases between them. The CDR3 length is 11 residues. The CDR3 reads CASSEQNIQYF. For the CDR3, the DNA is TGTGCCAGCAGTGAACAGAACATTCAGTACTTC.

V is TRBV3-1 (or the pseudogene TRBV3-2) and J is TRBJ2-5, with 7 bases matching TRBD1. From germline, CDR1 is LGHDT and CDR2 YNNKEL (reference sequence). The CDR3 extends over 14 amino acids. V trimming: 4 bases; J trimming: 2 bases; junction bases outside the gene matches: 4. This CDR3 reads CASSPQGDQETQYF. In DNA form, the CDR3 reads TGTGCCAGCAGCCCCCAGGGGGATCAAGAGACCCAGTACTTC.

The V call is TRBV5-1, the J call TRBJ2-2; D is possibly TRBD1 (6 bases). From germline, CDR1 is SGHRS and CDR2 YFSETQ. The V gene lost 3 bases and the J gene lost 0 bases, with 9 bases spanning the gap. The CDR3 spans 15 residues. The CDR3 nucleotides are TGCGCCAGCAGCTCCGGACAGCCGAACACCGGGGAGCTGTTTTTT. Translation gives CASSSGQPNTGELFF.

V is TRBV11-3 and J is TRBJ2-5; 11 positions match TRBD2. Germline loops: CDR1 SGHNT, CDR2 YENEEA. CDR3 size: 14 residues. Trimming cost V 5 bases and J 8 bases; bases outside gene matches: 7. CDR3 in DNA: TGTGCCAGCAGCATTAGCGGGAGGGCCGGAACCCAGTACTTC. Amino acids: CASSISGRAGTQYF.

This chain joins TRBV28 and TRBJ1-2; 10 nucleotides agree with TRBD1. Germline V gene sequence: CDR1 MDHEN, CDR2 SYDVKM. The CDR3 sequence is 18 residues long. V was clipped by 4 bases and J by 0 bases; unmatched bases: 11. CDR3 sequence reads: CASSSAGTGALANYGYTF. The CDR3 DNA is TGTGCCAGCAGTTCTGCCGGGACAGGGGCTTTAGCTAACTATGGCTACACCTTC.